Sequencing of this T cell receptor (beta chain) was carried out in a study of tumor and adjacent non-tumor tissue in lung cancer. About the study: Stage I to III disease affected roughly ten men and roughly five women aged about 31 to 80.

TCRbeta libraries were built with three rounds of nested PCR, modified from ARM-PCR. TCRdb reprocessed the multiplex PCR reads via MiXCR and lists one record per CDR3 protein. The data contain 70,000 to 90,000 distinct CDR3 sequences, under 70% of them singletons. The CDR3 has 16 residues. The V gene end was trimmed by 5 bases and the J gene end by 15 bases; junction bases not matched to a gene: 21. RNA was extracted from bulk tissue without any cell sorting. The normal lung tissue was taken more than 3 cm from the tumor edge. Study observations and caveats: TCR diversity was significantly greater in tumor than normal lung tissue. In normal lung, the top 100 clones were significantly more dominant than in tumor.

For this clonotype: The antigen is undetermined.

The specimen sequenced was distant non-tumor lung tissue. The V gene is TRBV12-3 or TRBV12-4, the J gene TRBJ2-3, with 9 bases aligning to TRBD2. The sequence came from a woman aged 50 to 60 with non-small cell lung cancer. The CDR3 DNA reads as TGTGCCAGCAGTCCTATAGCGGGAGCGGGCACAGATATGCATTATTTT. It specifies CASSPIAGAGTDMHYF.